These 8 T cell receptor beta chains share one sample of origin, sequenced in a study of T cell repertoires in cytomegalovirus infection. TCRdb processed the reads anew with MiXCR; each CDR3 protein has one entry. The sample has 150,000 to 200,000 distinct CDR3 sequences; about 28% are singletons. The specimen was PBMCs. These receptors were taken from a human donor in good health (CMV status not recorded). Some clones in this sample may be carry-over from other donors' samples.

This clonotype was observed many times. The chain is built from TRBV9 and TRBJ2-2, with 10 bases aligning to TRBD2. V trimming: 3 bases; J trimming: 1 base; junction bases outside the gene matches: 0. The CDR3 consists of 15 residues. Germline V lookup: CDR1 SGDLS, CDR2 YYNGEE. CDR3 sequence: CASSGTSGNTGELFF. The CDR3 DNA sequence: TGTGCCAGCAGCGGGACTAGCGGGAACACCGGGGAGCTGTTTTTT. The full variable domain, rest sourced from reference TRBV9 and TRBJ2-2, is DSGVTQTPKHLITATGQRVTLRCSPRSGDLSVYWYQQSLDQGLQFLIQYYNGEERAKGNILERFSAQQFPDLHSELNLSSLELGDSALYFCASSGTSGNTGELFFGEGSRLTVL.

V gene TRBV12-3 or TRBV12-4 combines with J gene TRBJ2-1; perhaps TRBD2 as D (8 bases). This CDR3 has 15 amino acids. The germline V and J ends were trimmed by 8 bases and 11 bases, with 25 bases remaining between them. CDR3 region: CASVTGLVGGGQQFF. Here the CDR3 DNA reads TGTGCCAGCGTCACGGGACTAGTAGGAGGGGGCCAGCAGTTCTTC.

The genes are TRBV29-1 and TRBJ2-3; 8 bases agree with TRBD2. V gave up 1 base and J gave up 1 base; unmatched junction bases: 4. This CDR3 has 15 residues. Per the germline V gene, CDR1 is SQVTM and CDR2 is ANQGSEA. The CDR3 sequence is CSVEGVSGGTDTQYF. CDR3 sequence (DNA): TGCAGCGTTGAAGGGGTTAGCGGGGGCACAGATACGCAGTATTTT.

The chain recombines TRBV12-5 with TRBJ2-1, with 7 bases matching TRBD1. Per germline, CDR1 LGHNT and CDR2 FRNRAP. The CDR3 spans 14 residues. V lost 7 bases to trimming and J lost 4 bases; unmatched junction nucleotides: 7. The CDR3 nucleotides are TGTGCTAGTGTCGCAGGACAGGCGTACAATGAGCAGTTCTTC. This codes for CASVAGQAYNEQFF.

Only a few counts were recorded for this clonotype. The chain employs TRBV5-6 and TRBJ2-7; maybe TRBD1 (7 bases). The germline gives CDR1 SGHDT, CDR2 YYEEEE. The CDR3 covers 13 residues. The V end lost 3 bases, the J end lost 4 bases, and 11 bases lay between the germline ends. The CDR3 reads CASSSTGRYEQYF. The CDR3 nucleotides are TGTGCCAGCAGCTCGACAGGGAGGTACGAGCAGTACTTC.

This chain links TRBV15 with TRBJ2-3; D is perhaps TRBD1 or TRBD2 (5 bases each). Germline CDR1 reads LNHNV; CDR2 reads YYDKDF (reference sequence). The CDR3 runs 13 residues. Deletions cut 8 bases from V and 2 bases from J, with 11 bases between. The CDR3 is CATSRDPTDTQYF. CDR3 nucleotide sequence: TGTGCCACCTCCAGGGACCCCACAGATACGCAGTATTTT.

This clonotype was found a few times. V usage is TRBV29-1 and J usage is TRBJ2-3, with D tentatively TRBD2 (6 bases). V lost 4 bases and J 7 bases, leaving 12 bases between the germline ends. This CDR3 is 12 amino acids long. Germline V gene lookup returns CDR1 SQVTM and CDR2 ANQGSEA. The chain's CDR3 is CSVVGGSNTQYF. In DNA, the CDR3 is TGCAGCGTTGTCGGGGGTAGTAATACGCAGTATTTT.

In this sample, this clonotype turned up many times. This chain connects TRBV11-2 to TRBJ2-7, with 9 bases lining up with TRBD1. J gave up 5 bases and V 3 bases, and 5 bases lay outside the gene matches. From germline, CDR1 is SGHAT and CDR2 FQNNGV. The CDR3 extends over 14 amino acids. The CDR3 DNA reads as TGTGCCAGCAGCTTGACAGGGGGGTTCCACGAGCAGTACTTC. Translating it yields CASSLTGGFHEQYF.